This paragraph reports one TCR beta chain. Its antigen is as yet unknown. The record originates from a study of long-term antiretroviral therapy in people with HIV. Study background: In the earliest collections, sampling predates the 2015 immediate-ART recommendation by about a decade.

A v3.0 immunoSEQ assay was performed at survey level. Using immunoSEQ multiplex PCR, the repertoire was profiled, and TCRdb retains in-frame clones only, with some absent. The sample lists some 19,000 clones; around three quarters were seen once. General study findings and limits: The data indicate that diversity increased after ART but remained below transplant donor controls.

HIV-positive participants all received treatment in the United States. The germline gives CDR1 MNHEY, CDR2 SMNVEV (reference sequence). This CDR3 has 16 residues. The junction had 10 bases not matched to a gene; V was cut back by 2 bases and J by 7 bases. The origin of this receptor is a man in his forties or fifties with HIV. V gene TRBV27 combines with J gene TRBJ1-4; 7 bases are shared with TRBD1. The sequences come from unsorted PBMCs, collected 2.2 years after starting antiretroviral therapy. CDR3 loop: CASSLTHRGRGEKLFF. CDR3 DNA: TGTGCCAGCAGTTTAACCCACAGGGGCAGAGGTGAAAAACTGTTTTTT.